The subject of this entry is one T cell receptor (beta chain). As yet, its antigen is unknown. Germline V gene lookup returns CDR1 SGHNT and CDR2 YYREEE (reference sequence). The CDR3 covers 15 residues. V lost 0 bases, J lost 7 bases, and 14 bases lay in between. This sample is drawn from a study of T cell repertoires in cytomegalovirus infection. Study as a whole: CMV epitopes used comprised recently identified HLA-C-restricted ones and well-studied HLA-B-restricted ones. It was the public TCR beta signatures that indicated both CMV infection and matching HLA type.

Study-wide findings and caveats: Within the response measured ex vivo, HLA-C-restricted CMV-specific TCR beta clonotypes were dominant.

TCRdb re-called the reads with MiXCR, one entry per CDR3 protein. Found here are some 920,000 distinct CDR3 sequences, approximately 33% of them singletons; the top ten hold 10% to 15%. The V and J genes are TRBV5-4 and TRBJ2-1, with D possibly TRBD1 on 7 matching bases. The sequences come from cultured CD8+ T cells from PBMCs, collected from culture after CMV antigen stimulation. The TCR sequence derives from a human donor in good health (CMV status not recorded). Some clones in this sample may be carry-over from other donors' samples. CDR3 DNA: TGTGCCAGCAGCTTGGTGGAGGGGGCAACGAATGAGCAGTTCTTC. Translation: CASSLVEGATNEQFF. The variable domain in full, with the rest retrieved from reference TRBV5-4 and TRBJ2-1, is ETGVTQSPTHLIKTRGQQVTLRCSSQSGHNTVSWYQQALGQGPQFIFQYYREEENGRGNFPPRFSGLQFPNYSSELNVNALELDDSALYLCASSLVEGATNEQFFGPGTRLTVL.